One and the same sample provided the 3 T cell receptor beta chains below, sequenced in a study of T cell repertoires in cytomegalovirus infection. TCRdb processed the reads anew with MiXCR; each CDR3 protein has one entry. Of fewer than 200,000 distinct CDR3 sequences in the sample, approximately 19% were seen once. What was sequenced was PBMCs. All receptors come from a human donor in good health (CMV status not recorded). Some clones in this sample may be carry-over from other donors' samples.

The sample holds a few counts of this clonotype. The chain carries TRBV5-4 and TRBJ2-1; TRBD1 aligns across 7 bases. The CDR3 covers 14 residues. Trimming at V came to 0 bases and at J to 5 bases, leaving 2 bases not matched to a gene. Germline V gene data show CDR1 as SGHNT and CDR2 as YYREEE (reference sequence). CDR3 sequence reads: CASSLDRGHNEQFF. The CDR3, as DNA: TGTGCCAGCAGCTTGGACAGGGGCCACAATGAGCAGTTCTTC.

At least ten counts were recorded for this clonotype. V usage is TRBV7-2 and J usage is TRBJ2-3; D unclear. V lost 0 bases and J 2 bases, leaving 9 bases between the germline ends. The CDR3 totals 15 residues. Germline CDR1 and CDR2: SGHTA and FQGNSA. The CDR3 region is CASSLAVRATDTQYF. In DNA form, the CDR3 reads TGTGCCAGCAGCTTAGCGGTACGGGCCACAGATACGCAGTATTTT.

The chain joins TRBV12-3 or TRBV12-4 to TRBJ1-2; D possibly corresponds to TRBD1 (6 bases). The germline V and J ends were trimmed by 7 bases and 0 bases, with 9 bases remaining between them. The CDR3 contains 13 residues. CDR3 DNA sequence: TGTGCCAGCAAAAGGGACACTAACTATGGCTACACCTTC. This encodes CASKRDTNYGYTF.